This T cell receptor (beta chain) was sequenced in a study of beta chain features in type 1 diabetes. Whole-study context: Age, gender and cell yields were alike across patients and healthy donors. Cells sorted and examined across all samples totaled around 110,000,000.

Reverse transcribing all isolated RNA meant expressed TCRB transcripts were sequenced. Produced via immunoSEQ multiplex PCR; TCRdb's table is partial and in-frame only. The sample includes under 950,000 clones, around a sixth of them seen just once. Study-wide results and limits: The study found that naive, central memory and Treg TCRB repertoires appeared more similar in patients than in healthy donors. TCRB CDR3 length was moderately but significantly reduced in all four CD4+ subsets of Type 1 diabetes patients.

Remarks on this clone: Its target is not known.

The germline V and J ends were trimmed by 2 bases and 14 bases, with 10 bases remaining between them. The CDR3 contains 11 residues. The germline V gene has CDR1 SGHTA and CDR2 FQGTGA. J is TRBJ2-1 and V is TRBV7-3; unclear D gene. This TCR came from a young woman in good health. The sample comprised naive CD4+ T cells from blood. The CDR3 sequence is CASSLDFWEFF. In DNA, the CDR3 is TGTGCCAGCAGCTTAGACTTCTGGGAGTTCTTC. Full variable domain (remainder filled in from reference TRBV7-3 and TRBJ2-1): GAGVSQTPSNKVTEKGKYVELRCDPISGHTALYWYRQSLGQGPEFLIYFQGTGAADDSGLPNDRFFAVRPEGSVSTLKIQRTERGDSAVYLCASSLDFWEFFGPGTRLTVL.